This TCR beta chain is drawn from a study of blood T cells in healthy people across ages. The study, taken as a whole, reports: Unsorted PBMCs blocked a conclusive comparison of naive and antigen-experienced cells.

CDR1 is SEHNR and CDR2 is FQNEAQ in the germline V gene (reference sequence). The CDR3 loop spans 14 amino acids. Trimming stripped 5 bases from V and 4 bases from J, with 12 bases between. In the case of this clonotype: Its target is not known.

For the second PCR, which ran for roughly 6 to 11 cycles, a sample-barcoded 5' primer and a J-beta primer mix were used. TCRdb ran MiXCR on the 5' RACE reads and lists one entry per CDR3 protein. The sample shows around 1.5 million distinct CDR3 sequences, approximately 59% of them seen only once. The authors extracted at least 6 micrograms of total RNA per sample. Input material: blood. This TCR was sampled from a man in his late teens or twenties in good health. The chain has TRBV7-9 and TRBJ2-4; D is possibly TRBD1 (6 bases). CDR3 in amino acids: CASSADRQKNIQYF. The DNA for the CDR3 is TGTGCCAGCAGCGCCGACAGGCAGAAAAACATTCAGTACTTC.